This TCR beta chain was retrieved from a study of blood T cell repertoires in COVID-19. Overall study: Samples taken during acute and convalescent COVID-19 were collected in the United States, Italy and Spain. Sample material is recorded as cDNA or gDNA derived from T cells, B-cell-depleted T cells, or PBMCs.

Original processing methods: The assay estimated nucleated cells by amplifying reference gene primers. TCRdb keeps only in-frame clones here, not all; method: immunoSEQ multiplex PCR. The V and J calls and clone size were taken over from that table, and D and trimming were inferred from the DNA. The sample contains some 80,000 clones, around 83% of which appear only once. Germline CDR1 is KGHDR and CDR2 is SFDVKD. The CDR3 is 14 amino acids. Between the trimmed V and J ends, which lost 3 bases and 5 bases, there was a span of 11 bases. V gene TRBV24-1 combines with J gene TRBJ2-3, with D hard to call. Input material: peripheral blood. This sequence originates from a woman of 80 years or more in a cohort sampled during active or convalescent COVID-19. The chain's CDR3 is CATSDGDTLDTQYF. In DNA, the CDR3 is TGTGCCACCAGTGATGGCGACACTCTAGATACGCAGTATTTT.